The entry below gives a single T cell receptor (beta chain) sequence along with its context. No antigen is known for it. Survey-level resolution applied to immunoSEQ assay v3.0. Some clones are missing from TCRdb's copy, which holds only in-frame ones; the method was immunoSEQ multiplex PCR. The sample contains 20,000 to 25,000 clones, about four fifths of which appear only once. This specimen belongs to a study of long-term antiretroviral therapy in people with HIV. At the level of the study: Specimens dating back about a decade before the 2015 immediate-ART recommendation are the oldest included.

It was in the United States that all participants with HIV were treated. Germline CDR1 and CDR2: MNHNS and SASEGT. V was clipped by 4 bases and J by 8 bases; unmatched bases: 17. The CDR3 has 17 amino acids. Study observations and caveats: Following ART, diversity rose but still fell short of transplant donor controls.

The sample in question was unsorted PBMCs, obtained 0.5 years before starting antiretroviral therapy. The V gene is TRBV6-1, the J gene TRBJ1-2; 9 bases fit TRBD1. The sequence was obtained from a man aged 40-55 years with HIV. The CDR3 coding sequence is TGTGCCAGCAGTGTTCTGGGAGGGACAGGGTTTATCCTGGGCTACACCTTC. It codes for CASSVLGGTGFILGYTF.